The following is a T cell receptor (beta chain) sequence with its context. Antigen: not known. The data were obtained in a study of shared clonotypes between healthy human individuals. For the study at large: CD8 memory received one plate per donor, CD8 naive two, CD4 memory three and CD4 naive three. Study findings and constraints: About 5% of naive CD4 clonotypes were shared across a few donors.

Here immunoSEQ multiplex PCR was the method, and the copy in TCRdb shows in-frame clones only, minus some. The sample consists of around 2,100,000 clones, around 96% of them appearing once. V dropped 1 base and J dropped 0 bases, with 10 bases sitting between them. Germline CDR1 reads GTSNPN; CDR2 reads SVGIG (reference sequence). This CDR3 comprises 15 residues. Terminally differentiated effector memory CD45RA+ cells were excluded by CCR7 positive selection of CD45RO-negative cells. The rearrangement uses TRBV30 and TRBJ1-5; tentative D call: TRBD1 (5 bases). This TCR was recovered from a man between 18 and 29 years old in good health. Sequencing input: naive CD8+ T cells sorted from blood. CDR3 region: CAWSAFQGSNQPQHF. DNA of the CDR3: TGTGCCTGGAGTGCCTTTCAGGGTAGCAATCAGCCCCAGCATTTT. The full variable domain, in which reference TRBV30 and TRBJ1-5 provide the parts outside the CDR3, is SQTIHQWPATLVQPVGSPLSLECTVEGTSNPNLYWYRQAAGRGLQLLFYSVGIGQISSEVPQNLSASRPQDRQFILSSKKLLLSDSGFYLCAWSAFQGSNQPQHFGDGTRLSIL.